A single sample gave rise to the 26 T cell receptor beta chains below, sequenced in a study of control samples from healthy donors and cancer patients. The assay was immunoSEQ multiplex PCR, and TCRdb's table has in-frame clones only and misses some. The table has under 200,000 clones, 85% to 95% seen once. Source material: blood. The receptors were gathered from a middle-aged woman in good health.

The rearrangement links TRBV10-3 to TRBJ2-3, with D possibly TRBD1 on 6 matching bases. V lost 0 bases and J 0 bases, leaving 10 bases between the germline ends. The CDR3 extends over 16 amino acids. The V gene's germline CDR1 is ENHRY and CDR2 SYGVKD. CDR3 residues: CAISESMTGSTDTQYF. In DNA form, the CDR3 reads TGTGCCATCAGTGAGTCGATGACAGGCAGCACAGATACGCAGTATTTT.

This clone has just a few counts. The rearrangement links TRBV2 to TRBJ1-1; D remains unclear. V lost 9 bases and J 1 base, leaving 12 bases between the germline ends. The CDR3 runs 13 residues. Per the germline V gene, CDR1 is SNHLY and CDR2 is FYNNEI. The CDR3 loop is CASKSTWNTEAFF. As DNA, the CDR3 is TGTGCCAGTAAATCGACTTGGAACACTGAAGCTTTCTTT.

CDR3 sequence: CASSLEYSGETQYF. Written as DNA, the CDR3 is TGTGCCAGCAGCTTAGAATACAGTGGTGAGACCCAGTACTTC. This chain uses TRBV7-9 with TRBJ2-5; D is unresolved. Germline V lookup: CDR1 SEHNR, CDR2 FQNEAQ (reference sequence). V lost 1 base and J 5 bases, leaving 11 bases between the germline ends. This CDR3 comprises 14 residues.

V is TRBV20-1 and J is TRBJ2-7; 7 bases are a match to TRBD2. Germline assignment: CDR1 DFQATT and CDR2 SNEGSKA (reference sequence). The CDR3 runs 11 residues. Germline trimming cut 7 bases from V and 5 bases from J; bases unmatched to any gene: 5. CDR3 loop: CSGSAGDEQYF. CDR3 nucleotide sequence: TGCAGTGGGAGTGCGGGAGACGAGCAGTACTTC.

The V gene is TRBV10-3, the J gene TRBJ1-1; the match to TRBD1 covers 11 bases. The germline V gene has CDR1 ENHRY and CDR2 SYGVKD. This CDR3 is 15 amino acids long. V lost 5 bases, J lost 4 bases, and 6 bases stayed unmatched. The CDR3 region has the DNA TGTGCCATCAGTAGACCTGGACAGGGGGCCACTGAAGCTTTCTTT. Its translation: CAISRPGQGATEAFF.

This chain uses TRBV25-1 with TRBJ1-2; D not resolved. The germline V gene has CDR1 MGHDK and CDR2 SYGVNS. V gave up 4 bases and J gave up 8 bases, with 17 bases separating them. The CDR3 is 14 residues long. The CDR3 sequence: CASSAAGHSRGYTF. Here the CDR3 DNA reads TGTGCCAGCAGTGCCGCGGGCCACTCTAGAGGCTACACCTTC.

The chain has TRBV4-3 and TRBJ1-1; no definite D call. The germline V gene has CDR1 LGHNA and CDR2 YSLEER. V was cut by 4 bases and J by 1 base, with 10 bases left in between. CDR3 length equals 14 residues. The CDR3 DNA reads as TGCGCCAGCAGCCTTTGGGGTGCGAACACTGAAGCTTTCTTT. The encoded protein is CASSLWGANTEAFF.

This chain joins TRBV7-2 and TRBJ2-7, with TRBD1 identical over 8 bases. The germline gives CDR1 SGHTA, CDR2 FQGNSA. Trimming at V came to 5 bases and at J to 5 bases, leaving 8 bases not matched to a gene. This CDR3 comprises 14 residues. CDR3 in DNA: TGTGCCAGCAGCAAAGACTGGACAGGGAACGAGCAGTACTTC. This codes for CASSKDWTGNEQYF.

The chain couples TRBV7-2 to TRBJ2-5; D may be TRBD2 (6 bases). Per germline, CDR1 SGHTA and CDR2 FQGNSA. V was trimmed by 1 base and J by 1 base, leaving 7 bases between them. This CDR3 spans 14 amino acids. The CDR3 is CASSLGRAQETQYF. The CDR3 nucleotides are TGTGCCAGCAGCTTAGGGAGGGCCCAAGAGACCCAGTACTTC.

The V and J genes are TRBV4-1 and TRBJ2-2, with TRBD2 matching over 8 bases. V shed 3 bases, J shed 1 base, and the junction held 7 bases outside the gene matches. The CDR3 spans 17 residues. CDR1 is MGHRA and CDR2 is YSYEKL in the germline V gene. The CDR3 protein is CASSQNRGGRNTGELFF. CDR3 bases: TGCGCCAGCAGCCAGAACCGGGGGGGTAGGAACACCGGGGAGCTGTTTTTT.

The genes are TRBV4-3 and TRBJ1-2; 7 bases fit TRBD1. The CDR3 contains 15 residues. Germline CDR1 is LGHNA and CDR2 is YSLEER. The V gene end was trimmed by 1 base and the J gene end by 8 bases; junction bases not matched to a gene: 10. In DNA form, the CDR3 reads TGCGCCAGCAGCCAAGCGACGACAGGGAGCGGAGGCTACACCTTC. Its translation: CASSQATTGSGGYTF.

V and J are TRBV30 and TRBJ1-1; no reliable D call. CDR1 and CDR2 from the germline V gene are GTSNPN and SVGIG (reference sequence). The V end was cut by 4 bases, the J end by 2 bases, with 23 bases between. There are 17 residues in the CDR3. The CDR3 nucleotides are TGTGCCTGGACCCGCCGGTTGGACTCGCGTGGAAACACTGAAGCTTTCTTT. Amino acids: CAWTRRLDSRGNTEAFF.

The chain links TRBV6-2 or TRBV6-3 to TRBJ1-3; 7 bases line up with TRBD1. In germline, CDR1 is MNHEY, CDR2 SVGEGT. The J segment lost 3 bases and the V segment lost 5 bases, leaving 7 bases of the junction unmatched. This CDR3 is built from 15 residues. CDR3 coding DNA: TGTGCCAGCAGTCTGCAATGGGACAGTGGAAACACCATATATTTT. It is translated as CASSLQWDSGNTIYF.

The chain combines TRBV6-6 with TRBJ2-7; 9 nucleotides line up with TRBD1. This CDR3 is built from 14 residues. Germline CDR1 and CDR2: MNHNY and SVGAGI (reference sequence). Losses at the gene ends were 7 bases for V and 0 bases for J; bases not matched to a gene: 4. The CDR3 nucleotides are TGTGCCAGCACAGGGACAGGGAACTCCTACGAGCAGTACTTC. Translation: CASTGTGNSYEQYF.

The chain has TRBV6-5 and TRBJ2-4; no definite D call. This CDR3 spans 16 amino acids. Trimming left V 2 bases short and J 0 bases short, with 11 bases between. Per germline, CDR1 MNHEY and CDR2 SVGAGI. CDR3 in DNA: TGTGCCAGCAGTTACCTCAGTTCTCAAGCCAAAAACATTCAGTACTTC. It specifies CASSYLSSQAKNIQYF.

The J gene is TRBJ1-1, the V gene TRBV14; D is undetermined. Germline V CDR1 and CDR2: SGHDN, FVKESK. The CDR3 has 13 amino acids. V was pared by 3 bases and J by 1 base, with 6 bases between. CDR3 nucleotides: TGTGCCAGCAGCCATCTCTCGAACACTGAAGCTTTCTTT. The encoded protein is CASSHLSNTEAFF.

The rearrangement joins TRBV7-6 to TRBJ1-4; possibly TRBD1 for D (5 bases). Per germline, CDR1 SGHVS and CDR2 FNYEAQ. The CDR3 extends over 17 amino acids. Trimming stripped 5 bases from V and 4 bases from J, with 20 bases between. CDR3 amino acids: CASSPWGGDRINEKLFF. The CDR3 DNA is TGTGCCAGCAGCCCCTGGGGGGGGGACCGGATTAATGAAAAACTGTTTTTT.

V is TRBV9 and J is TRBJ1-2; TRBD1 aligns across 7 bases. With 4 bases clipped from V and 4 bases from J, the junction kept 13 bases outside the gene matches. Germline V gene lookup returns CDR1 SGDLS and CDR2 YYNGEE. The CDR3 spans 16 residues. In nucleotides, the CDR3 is TGTGCCAGCAGCTCGATCCGGGACAGAGGATTCTATGGCTACACCTTC. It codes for CASSSIRDRGFYGYTF.

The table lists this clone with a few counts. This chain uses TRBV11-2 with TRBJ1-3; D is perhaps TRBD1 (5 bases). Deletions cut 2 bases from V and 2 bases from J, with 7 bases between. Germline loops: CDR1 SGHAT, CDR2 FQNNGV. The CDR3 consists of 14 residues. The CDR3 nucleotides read TGTGCCAGCAGCTTACGGGGGACTGGAAACACCATATATTTT. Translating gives CASSLRGTGNTIYF.

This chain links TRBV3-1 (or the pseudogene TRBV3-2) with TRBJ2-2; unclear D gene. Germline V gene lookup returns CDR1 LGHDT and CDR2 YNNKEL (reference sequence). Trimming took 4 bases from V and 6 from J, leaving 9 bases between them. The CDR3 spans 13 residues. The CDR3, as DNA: TGTGCCAGCAGCCCCCTTGGAGCCGGGGAGCTGTTTTTT. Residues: CASSPLGAGELFF.

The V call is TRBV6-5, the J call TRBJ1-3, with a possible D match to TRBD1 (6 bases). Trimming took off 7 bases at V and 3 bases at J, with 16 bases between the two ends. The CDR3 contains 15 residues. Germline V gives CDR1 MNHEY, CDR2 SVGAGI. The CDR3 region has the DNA TGTGCCAGCACCTACTCGGGGGCTAGTGGAAACACCATATATTTT. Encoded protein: CASTYSGASGNTIYF.

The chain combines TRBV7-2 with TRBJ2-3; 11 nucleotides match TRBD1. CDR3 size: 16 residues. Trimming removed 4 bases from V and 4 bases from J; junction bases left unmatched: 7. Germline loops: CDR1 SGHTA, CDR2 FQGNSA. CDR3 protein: CASSYRTGGSADTQYF. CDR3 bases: TGTGCCAGCAGCTATCGGACAGGGGGCAGCGCAGATACGCAGTATTTT.

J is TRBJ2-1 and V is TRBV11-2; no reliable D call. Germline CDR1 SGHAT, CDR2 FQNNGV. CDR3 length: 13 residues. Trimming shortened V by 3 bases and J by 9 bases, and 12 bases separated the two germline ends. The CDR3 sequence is CASSFGRVGEQFF. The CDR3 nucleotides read TGTGCCAGCAGCTTCGGCCGCGTCGGTGAGCAGTTCTTC.

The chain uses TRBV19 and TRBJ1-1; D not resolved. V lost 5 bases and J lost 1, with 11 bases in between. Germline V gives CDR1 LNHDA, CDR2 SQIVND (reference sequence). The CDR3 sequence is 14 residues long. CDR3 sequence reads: CASSVILGNTEAFF. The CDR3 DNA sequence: TGTGCCAGTAGTGTTATACTGGGGAACACTGAAGCTTTCTTT.

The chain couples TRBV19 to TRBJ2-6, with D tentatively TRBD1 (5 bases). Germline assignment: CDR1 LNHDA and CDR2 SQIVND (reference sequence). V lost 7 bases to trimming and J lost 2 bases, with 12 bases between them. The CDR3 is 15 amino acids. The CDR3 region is CASNSPGTGANVLTF. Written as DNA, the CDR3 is TGTGCCAGTAATTCCCCAGGGACTGGGGCCAACGTCCTGACTTTC.

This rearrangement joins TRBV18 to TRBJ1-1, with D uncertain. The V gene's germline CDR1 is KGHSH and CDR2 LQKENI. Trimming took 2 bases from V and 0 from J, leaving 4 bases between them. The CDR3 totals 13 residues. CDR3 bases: TGTGCCAGCTCACCAGAAATGAACACTGAAGCTTTCTTT. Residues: CASSPEMNTEAFF.